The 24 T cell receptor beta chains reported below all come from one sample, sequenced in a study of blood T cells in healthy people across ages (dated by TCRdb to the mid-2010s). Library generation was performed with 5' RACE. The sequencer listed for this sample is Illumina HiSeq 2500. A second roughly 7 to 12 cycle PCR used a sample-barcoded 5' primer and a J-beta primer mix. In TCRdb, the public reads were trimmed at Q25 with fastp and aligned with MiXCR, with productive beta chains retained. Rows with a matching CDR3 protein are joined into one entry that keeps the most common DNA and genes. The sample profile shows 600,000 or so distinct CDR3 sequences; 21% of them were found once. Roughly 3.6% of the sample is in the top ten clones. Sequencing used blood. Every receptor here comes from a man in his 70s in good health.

In DNA form, the CDR3 reads TGTGCCAGCAGAGGGCAGGCGATGAACACTGAAGCTTTCTTT. Protein product: CASRGQAMNTEAFF. The chain recombines TRBV25-1 with TRBJ1-1; no clear D gene. The CDR3 has 14 residues. The germline V and J ends were trimmed by 6 bases and 0 bases, with 11 bases remaining between them. The germline V gene has CDR1 MGHDK and CDR2 SYGVNS.

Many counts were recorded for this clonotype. The CDR3 spells CAIPPIGSGRYIEQFF. CDR3 nucleotides: TGTGCCATCCCTCCCATCGGTAGCGGGAGGTATATTGAGCAGTTCTTC. V is TRBV10-3 and J is TRBJ2-1, with 10 bases that match TRBD2. V lost 8 bases and J lost 9; bases outside the gene matches: 16. Germline CDR1 reads ENHRY; CDR2 reads SYGVKD. This CDR3 comprises 16 residues.

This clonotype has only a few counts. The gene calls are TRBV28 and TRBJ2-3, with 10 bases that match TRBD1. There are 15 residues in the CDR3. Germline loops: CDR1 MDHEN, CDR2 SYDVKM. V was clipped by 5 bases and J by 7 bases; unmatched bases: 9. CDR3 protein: CASSDAGQGINTQYF. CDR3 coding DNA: TGTGCCAGCAGTGACGCGGGACAGGGGATTAATACGCAGTATTTT.

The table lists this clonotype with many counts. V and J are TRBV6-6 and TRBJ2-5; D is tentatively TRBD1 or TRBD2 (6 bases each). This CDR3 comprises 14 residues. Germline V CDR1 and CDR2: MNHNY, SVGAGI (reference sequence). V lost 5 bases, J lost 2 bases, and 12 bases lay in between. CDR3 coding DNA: TGTGCCAGCAGTAAAACAGGGAGGCAAGAGACCCAGTACTTC. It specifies CASSKTGRQETQYF.

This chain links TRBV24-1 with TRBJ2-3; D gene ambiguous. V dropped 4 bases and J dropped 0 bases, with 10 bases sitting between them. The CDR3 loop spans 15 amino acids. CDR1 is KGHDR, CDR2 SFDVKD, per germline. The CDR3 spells CATSDLHDSTDTQYF. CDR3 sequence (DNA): TGTGCCACCAGTGACCTACACGACAGCACAGATACGCAGTATTTT.

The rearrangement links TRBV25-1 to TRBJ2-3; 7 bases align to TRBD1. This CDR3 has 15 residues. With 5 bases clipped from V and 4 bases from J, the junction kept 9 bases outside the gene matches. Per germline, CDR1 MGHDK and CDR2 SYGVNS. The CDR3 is CASSPARGGPDTQYF. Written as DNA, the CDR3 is TGTGCCAGCAGTCCTGCTAGAGGGGGCCCAGATACGCAGTATTTT.

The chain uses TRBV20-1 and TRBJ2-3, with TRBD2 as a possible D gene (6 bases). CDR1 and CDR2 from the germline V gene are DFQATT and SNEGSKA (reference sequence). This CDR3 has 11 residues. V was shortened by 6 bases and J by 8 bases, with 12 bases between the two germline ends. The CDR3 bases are TGCAGTGCACCTTTGGGGGGTACGCAGTATTTT. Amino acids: CSAPLGGTQYF.

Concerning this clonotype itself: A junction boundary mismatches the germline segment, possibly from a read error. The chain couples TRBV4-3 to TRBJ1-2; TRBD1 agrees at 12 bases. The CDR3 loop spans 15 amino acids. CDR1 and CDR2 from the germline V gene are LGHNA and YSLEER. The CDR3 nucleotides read TGCGCCAGCAGCCAAGATGTGGGGACAGGGGGCGTCCGCGCCTTC. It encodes CASSQDVGTGGVRAF.

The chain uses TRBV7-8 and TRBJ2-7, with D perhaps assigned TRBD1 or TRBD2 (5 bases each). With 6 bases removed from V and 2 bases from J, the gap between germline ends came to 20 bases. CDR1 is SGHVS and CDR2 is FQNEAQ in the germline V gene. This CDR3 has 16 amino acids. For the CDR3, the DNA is TGTGCCAGCAGTTCCTTAGCCGGGACGGTCACCTACGAGCAGTACTTC. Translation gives CASSSLAGTVTYEQYF.

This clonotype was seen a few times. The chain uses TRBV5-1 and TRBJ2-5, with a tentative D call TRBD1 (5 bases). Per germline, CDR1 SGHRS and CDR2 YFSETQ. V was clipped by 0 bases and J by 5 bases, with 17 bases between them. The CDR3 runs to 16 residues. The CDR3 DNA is TGCGCCAGCAGCTTGGACCTTCTTCAGGGCCGTGAGACCCAGTACTTC. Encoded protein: CASSLDLLQGRETQYF.

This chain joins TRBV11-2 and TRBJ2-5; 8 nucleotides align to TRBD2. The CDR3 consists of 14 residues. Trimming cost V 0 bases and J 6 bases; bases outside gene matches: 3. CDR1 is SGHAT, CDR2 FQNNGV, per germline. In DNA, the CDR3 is TGTGCCAGCAGCTTAGATCGGACTAGCAAGACCCAGTACTTC. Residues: CASSLDRTSKTQYF.

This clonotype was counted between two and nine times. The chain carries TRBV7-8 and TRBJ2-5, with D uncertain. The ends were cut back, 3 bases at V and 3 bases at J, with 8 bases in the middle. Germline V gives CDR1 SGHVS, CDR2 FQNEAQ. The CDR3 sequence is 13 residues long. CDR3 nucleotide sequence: TGTGCCAGCAGCTTTGGTTTTAAAGAGACCCAGTACTTC. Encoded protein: CASSFGFKETQYF.

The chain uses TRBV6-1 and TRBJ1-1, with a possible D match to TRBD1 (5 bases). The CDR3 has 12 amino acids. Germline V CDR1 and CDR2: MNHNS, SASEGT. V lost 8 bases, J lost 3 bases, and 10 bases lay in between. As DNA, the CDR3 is TGTGCCAGCTGGGTGGGGGACACTGAAGCTTTCTTT. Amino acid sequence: CASWVGDTEAFF.

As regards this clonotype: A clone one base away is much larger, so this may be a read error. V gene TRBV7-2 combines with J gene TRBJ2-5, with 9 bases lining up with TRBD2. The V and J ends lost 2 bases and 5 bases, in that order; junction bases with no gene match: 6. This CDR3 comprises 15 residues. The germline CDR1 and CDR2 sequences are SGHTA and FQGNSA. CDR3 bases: TGTGCCAGCAGCTTATGGGAGCGGGAGGCTGAGACCCAGTACTTC. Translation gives CASSLWEREAETQYF. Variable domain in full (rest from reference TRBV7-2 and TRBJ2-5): GAGVSQSPSNKVTEKGKDVELRCDPISGHTALYWYRQSLGQGLEFLIYFQGNSAPDKSGLPSDRFSAERTGGSVSTLTIQRTQQEDSAVYLCASSLWEREAETQYFGPGTRLLVL.

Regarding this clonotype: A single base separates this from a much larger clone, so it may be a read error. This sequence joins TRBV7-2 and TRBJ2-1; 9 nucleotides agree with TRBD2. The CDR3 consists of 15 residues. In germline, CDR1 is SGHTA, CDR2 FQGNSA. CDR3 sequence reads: CASSLLAGKYNEQLF. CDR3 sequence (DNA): TGTGCCAGCAGCTTACTAGCGGGAAAATACAATGAGCAGCTCTTC.

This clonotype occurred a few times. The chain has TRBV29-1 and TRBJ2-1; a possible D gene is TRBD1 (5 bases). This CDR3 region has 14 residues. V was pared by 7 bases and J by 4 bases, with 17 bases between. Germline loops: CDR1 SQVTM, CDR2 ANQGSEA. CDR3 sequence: CSGAFRGSYNEQFF. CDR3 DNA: TGCAGCGGGGCCTTTAGGGGTAGTTACAATGAGCAGTTCTTC.

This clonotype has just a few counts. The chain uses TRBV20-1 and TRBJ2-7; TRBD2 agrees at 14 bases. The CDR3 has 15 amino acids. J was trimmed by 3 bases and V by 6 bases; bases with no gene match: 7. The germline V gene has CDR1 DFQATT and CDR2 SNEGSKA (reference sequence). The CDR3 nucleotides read TGCAGTGCGACAGGACTAGCGGGAGGCAACTACGAGCAGTACTTC. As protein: CSATGLAGGNYEQYF.

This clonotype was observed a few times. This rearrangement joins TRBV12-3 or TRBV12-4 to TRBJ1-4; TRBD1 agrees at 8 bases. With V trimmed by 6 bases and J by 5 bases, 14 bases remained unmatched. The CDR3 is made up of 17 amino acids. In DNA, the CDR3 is TGTGCCAGCAGCTGGGACAGGTTCAATCGGGGAAATGAAAAACTGTTTTTT. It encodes CASSWDRFNRGNEKLFF.

CDR3 DNA: TGCAGTGCTAAAGGGACAGCAGCTAACTATGGCTACACCTTC. Translated: CSAKGTAANYGYTF. The V call is TRBV20-1, the J call TRBJ1-2; TRBD1 matches at 7 bases. There are 14 residues in the CDR3. Germline trimming cut 4 bases from V and 0 bases from J; bases unmatched to any gene: 5. Germline lookup yields CDR1 DFQATT and CDR2 SNEGSKA (reference sequence).

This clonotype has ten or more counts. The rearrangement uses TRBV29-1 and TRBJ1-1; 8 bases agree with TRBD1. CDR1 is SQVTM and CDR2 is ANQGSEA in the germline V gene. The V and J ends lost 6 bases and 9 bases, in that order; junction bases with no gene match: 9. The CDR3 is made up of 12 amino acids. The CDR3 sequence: CSVQMRTGKAFF. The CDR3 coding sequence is TGCAGCGTGCAAATGAGGACAGGGAAAGCTTTCTTT.

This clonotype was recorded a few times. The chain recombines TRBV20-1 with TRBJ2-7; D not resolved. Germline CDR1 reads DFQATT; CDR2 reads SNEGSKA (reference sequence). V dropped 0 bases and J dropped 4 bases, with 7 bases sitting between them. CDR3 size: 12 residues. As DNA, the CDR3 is TGCAGTGCTAGAGATCGGGCTTACGAGCAGTACTTC. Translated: CSARDRAYEQYF.

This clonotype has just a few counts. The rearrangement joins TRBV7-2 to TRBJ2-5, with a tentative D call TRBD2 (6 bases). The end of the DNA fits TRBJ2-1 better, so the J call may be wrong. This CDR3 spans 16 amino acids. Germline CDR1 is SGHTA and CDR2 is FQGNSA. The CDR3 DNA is TGTGCCAGCAGTTCTCGCGGGACCTTACCCTACAATGAGCAGTTCTTC. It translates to CASSSRGTLPYNEQFF.

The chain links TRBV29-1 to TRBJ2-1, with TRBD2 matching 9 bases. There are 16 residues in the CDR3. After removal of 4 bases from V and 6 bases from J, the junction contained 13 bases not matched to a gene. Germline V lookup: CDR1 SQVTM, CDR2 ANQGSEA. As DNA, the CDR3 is TGCAGCGTTGGCTCGCAGGCTAGCGGGGACCCCAATGAGCAGTTCTTC. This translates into CSVGSQASGDPNEQFF.

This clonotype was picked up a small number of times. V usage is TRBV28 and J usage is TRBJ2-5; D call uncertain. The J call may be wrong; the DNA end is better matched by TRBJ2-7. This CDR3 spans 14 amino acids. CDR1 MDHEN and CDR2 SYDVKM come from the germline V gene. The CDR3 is CASSLQGYAYEQYF. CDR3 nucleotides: TGTGCCAGCAGTCTCCAAGGGTATGCCTACGAGCAGTACTTC.